The next 16 T cell receptor beta chains were all read from a single sample in a study of OX40 agonist ivuxolimab in advanced cancers. Profiled with immunoSEQ multiplex PCR; TCRdb holds only in-frame clones, not every one. The sample records some 95,000 clones, roughly nine tenths being singletons. The sequenced sample was CD4+ or CD8+ T cells sorted from blood, obtained in a trial of the OX40 agonist ivuxolimab. The receptor source for this set is an adult with an advanced solid tumor such as melanoma, head and neck, liver or kidney cancer.

The chain uses TRBV7-9 and TRBJ2-3, with 8 positions matching TRBD2. With V trimmed by 5 bases and J by 3 bases, 10 bases remained unmatched. The CDR3 covers 16 residues. Per germline, CDR1 SEHNR and CDR2 FQNEAQ (reference sequence). CDR3 nucleotide sequence: TGTGCCAGCAGCCCCCGAGGTAGCGGGATAACAGATACGCAGTATTTT. Translation: CASSPRGSGITDTQYF.

This chain links TRBV25-1 with TRBJ2-1, with D maybe TRBD2 (6 bases). V lost 3 bases, J lost 0 bases, and 9 bases lay in between. The length of the CDR3 is 15 residues. Per germline, CDR1 MGHDK and CDR2 SYGVNS. The CDR3 loop reads CASSEAGSSYNEQFF. DNA for the CDR3: TGTGCCAGCAGTGAGGCGGGGAGCTCCTACAATGAGCAGTTCTTC.

The rearrangement links TRBV28 to TRBJ2-7; TRBD1 matches 12 bases. V gave up 3 bases and J gave up 5 bases; unmatched junction bases: 11. There are 17 residues in the CDR3. Germline V lookup: CDR1 MDHEN, CDR2 SYDVKM. The DNA of the CDR3 is TGTGCCAGCAGTTTTGGGACAGGGGGCTCCATTAGCAACGAGCAGTACTTC. Its translation: CASSFGTGGSISNEQYF. The full variable domain, rest sourced from reference TRBV28 and TRBJ2-7, is DVKVTQSSRYLVKRTGEKVFLECVQDMDHENMFWYRQDPGLGLRLIYFSYDVKMKEKGDIPEGYSVSREKKERFSLILESASTNQTSMYLCASSFGTGGSISNEQYFGPGTRLTVT.

The chain links TRBV6-1 to TRBJ2-5, with 7 bases matching TRBD1. This CDR3 has 15 residues. The J segment lost 5 bases and the V segment lost 2 bases, leaving 8 bases of the junction unmatched. Per germline, CDR1 MNHNS and CDR2 SASEGT. This CDR3 is CASSESVGTEETQYF. The CDR3 DNA is TGTGCCAGCAGTGAAAGTGTGGGGACAGAGGAGACCCAGTACTTC.

The chain carries TRBV30 and TRBJ1-2; possible D gene TRBD1, 5 bases. CDR1 is GTSNPN, CDR2 SVGIG, per germline (reference sequence). The CDR3 spans 13 residues. V shed 4 bases and J shed 0 bases, with 9 bases lying between them. The CDR3 reads CAWTGHTNYGYTF. For the CDR3, the DNA is TGTGCCTGGACAGGACACACTAACTATGGCTACACCTTC.

The chain couples TRBV6-5 to TRBJ1-2; D is perhaps TRBD1 (5 bases). Trimming cost V 4 bases and J 4 bases, with 10 bases left between them. The CDR3 length is 13 residues. In germline, CDR1 is MNHEY, CDR2 SVGAGI. The CDR3 DNA follows: TGTGCCAGCAGTTCCTCAGGGACCTATGGCTACACCTTC. It specifies CASSSSGTYGYTF.

The rearrangement uses TRBV28 and TRBJ2-1, with D uncertain. The CDR3 extends over 14 amino acids. Trimming shortened V by 1 base and J by 3 bases, and 7 bases separated the two germline ends. Germline-derived CDR1 and CDR2 are MDHEN and SYDVKM. The CDR3 is CASSLYQGYNEQFF. CDR3 DNA sequence: TGTGCCAGCAGTTTATACCAAGGCTACAATGAGCAGTTCTTC.

This chain uses TRBV19 with TRBJ2-1; TRBD2 aligns across 10 bases. The CDR3 loop spans 15 amino acids. Germline V CDR1 and CDR2: LNHDA, SQIVND (reference sequence). V shed 2 bases, J shed 9 bases, and the junction held 7 bases outside the gene matches. CDR3 region: CASSIITSGISEQFF. In DNA form, the CDR3 reads TGTGCCAGTAGTATAATAACTAGCGGGATCAGTGAGCAGTTCTTC. The full variable domain, in which reference TRBV19 and TRBJ2-1 provide the parts outside the CDR3, is DGGITQSPKYLFRKEGQNVTLSCEQNLNHDAMYWYRQDPGQGLRLIYYSQIVNDFQKGDIAEGYSVSREKKESFPLTVTSAQKNPTAFYLCASSIITSGISEQFFGPGTRLTVL.

The chain is built from TRBV19 and TRBJ2-1; 7 nucleotides agree with TRBD1. Germline CDR1 and CDR2: LNHDA and SQIVND (reference sequence). The CDR3 contains 15 residues. J lost 2 bases, V lost 3 bases, and 4 bases had no gene match. Here the CDR3 reads CASSIEGAPYNEQFF. The CDR3 bases are TGTGCCAGTAGTATTGAGGGGGCCCCCTACAATGAGCAGTTCTTC.

V and J are TRBV7-2 and TRBJ2-1; D uncertain. This CDR3 contains 14 residues. V shed 1 base and J shed 4 bases, with 8 bases lying between them. CDR1 and CDR2 (germline): SGHTA, FQGNSA. The CDR3 nucleotides read TGTGCCAGCAGCTTAGTCAAAGGGTACAATGAGCAGTTCTTC. Its protein is CASSLVKGYNEQFF. Complete variable domain (other parts from reference TRBV7-2 and TRBJ2-1): GAGVSQSPSNKVTEKGKDVELRCDPISGHTALYWYRQSLGQGLEFLIYFQGNSAPDKSGLPSDRFSAERTGGSVSTLTIQRTQQEDSAVYLCASSLVKGYNEQFFGPGTRLTVL.

Worth noting for this clone: This specimen includes other DNA sequences encoding the same CDR3. For the CDR3, the DNA is TGTGCCAGCAGCTTAGGGACTAGCGGCTACAATGAGCAGTTCTTC. This translates into CASSLGTSGYNEQFF. V and J are TRBV11-3 and TRBJ2-1; TRBD2 matches 10 bases. This CDR3 comprises 15 residues. Germline-derived CDR1 and CDR2 are SGHNT and YENEEA. V lost 1 base to trimming and J lost 3 bases; unmatched junction nucleotides: 0.

The genes are TRBV29-1 and TRBJ1-1; D gene ambiguous. CDR3 length: 13 amino acids. V was cut by 5 bases and J by 4 bases, with 14 bases left in between. The germline V gene has CDR1 SQVTM and CDR2 ANQGSEA. The CDR3 coding sequence is TGCAGCGTTCAGGACTGGGAGGGCACTGAAGCTTTCTTT. Translating it yields CSVQDWEGTEAFF.

The chain links TRBV14 to TRBJ1-2; no firm D call. The V end lost 1 base, the J end lost 8 bases, and 8 bases lay between the germline ends. Germline V gives CDR1 SGHDN, CDR2 FVKESK. There are 12 residues in the CDR3. The CDR3 coding sequence is TGTGCCAGCAGCCAAGTCCCTGGGGGCTACACCTTC. This gives the protein CASSQVPGGYTF.

This clone was seen only a few times. V and J are TRBV28 and TRBJ1-1; 9 bases line up with TRBD1. With 6 bases clipped from V and 8 bases from J, the junction kept 4 bases outside the gene matches. CDR3 length: 12 amino acids. Germline assignment: CDR1 MDHEN and CDR2 SYDVKM. The CDR3 nucleotides are TGTGCCAGCAGGGGACAGGGTGTGGAAGCTTTCTTT. Translated, it gives CASRGQGVEAFF.

The gene calls are TRBV6-1 and TRBJ2-7; 13 bases fit TRBD2. The CDR3 runs to 16 residues. Losses at the gene ends were 4 bases for V and 7 bases for J; bases not matched to a gene: 10. The germline V gene encodes CDR1 MNHNS and CDR2 SASEGT. CDR3 DNA: TGTGCCAGCAGTGCAACCGGGACTAGCGGGACTAGGGAGCAGTACTTC. The encoded protein is CASSATGTSGTREQYF.

The gene calls are TRBV10-2 and TRBJ2-7; 7 nucleotides agree with TRBD1. V shed 8 bases and J 1 base; nucleotides not matched to a gene: 8. The V gene's germline CDR1 is WSHSY and CDR2 SAAADI. The CDR3 sequence is 14 residues long. Here the CDR3 DNA reads TGCGCCAGCGCTGGGACAGCCCATTCCTACGAGCAGTACTTC. Translation: CASAGTAHSYEQYF.